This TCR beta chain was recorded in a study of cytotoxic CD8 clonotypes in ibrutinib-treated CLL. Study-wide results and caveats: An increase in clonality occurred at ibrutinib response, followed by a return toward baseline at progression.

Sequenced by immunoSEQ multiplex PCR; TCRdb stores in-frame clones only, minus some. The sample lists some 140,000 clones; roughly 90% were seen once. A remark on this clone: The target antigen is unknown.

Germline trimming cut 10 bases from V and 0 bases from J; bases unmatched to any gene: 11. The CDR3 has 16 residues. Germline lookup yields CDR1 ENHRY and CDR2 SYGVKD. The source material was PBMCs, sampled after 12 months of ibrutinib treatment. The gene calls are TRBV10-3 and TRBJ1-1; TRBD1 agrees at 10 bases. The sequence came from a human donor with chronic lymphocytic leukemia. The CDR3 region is CATKDGQGEMNTEAFF. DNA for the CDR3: TGTGCCACCAAGGATGGACAGGGGGAAATGAACACTGAAGCTTTCTTT.